Here is one TCR beta chain with its context. What it recognizes is unknown. The source of the sample is a study of T cell repertoires in cytomegalovirus infection. Findings and caveats of the study: The study found HLA-C-restricted CMV-specific TCR beta clonotypes dominating the ex vivo response. Carriers of CMV and the relevant HLA type were discriminated by public TCR beta frequency.

The V gene's germline CDR1 is SNHLY and CDR2 FYNNEI. Deletions cut 11 bases from V and 1 base from J, with 17 bases between. CDR3 length: 14 amino acids. TCRdb ran MiXCR on the reads and lists one entry per CDR3 protein. Found here are hundreds of thousands of distinct CDR3 sequences, 24% of them singletons; the top ten hold 6.5% to 10%. The clonotype was recovered from a human donor in good health (CMV status not recorded). Some clones in this sample may be carry-over from other donors' samples. The sample consisted of CD8+ T cells from PBMCs. V usage is TRBV2 and J usage is TRBJ1-2, with D uncertain. The CDR3 protein is CAALRGGRNYGYTF. Here the CDR3 DNA reads TGTGCCGCTCTACGGGGTGGACGTAACTATGGCTACACCTTC.